This entry describes one T cell receptor (beta chain). Its antigen is unknown. This sample includes further DNA sequences coding for the same CDR3. This sample was included in a study of shared clonotypes between healthy human individuals. Study information: The donor group consisted of a couple of women and three men, aged 18 to 49.

Naive CD8 cells comprised CD45RO-negative, CCR7-positively selected cells, excluding terminally differentiated effector memory CD45RA+ cells. All the donors were Caucasian adults who lived in Nashville, Tennessee. Findings of the study overall: Enrolling few donors narrowed the genetic and exposure-history diversity that was represented.

Each subset's genomic DNA was shared equally among a number of immunoSEQ plates. Produced via immunoSEQ multiplex PCR; TCRdb's table is partial and in-frame only. Of around 2.1 million clones listed, 85% to 95% were seen once; the top ten hold about 1.8%. Trimming removed 0 bases at V and 2 bases at J, with 2 bases between. CDR1 SEHNR and CDR2 FQNEAQ come from the germline V gene (reference sequence). This CDR3 spans 12 amino acids. This rearrangement joins TRBV7-9 to TRBJ2-7; the D is unclear. The TCR was taken from a young man in good health. Some clones in this sample may be carry-over from other donors' samples. Sequenced input: naive CD8+ T cells from PBMCs. CDR3 in amino acids: CASSLAAYEQYF. The CDR3 coding sequence is TGTGCCAGCAGCTTAGCGGCCTACGAGCAGTACTTC. The full variable domain, completed using reference TRBV7-9 and TRBJ2-7, is DTGVSQNPRHKITKRGQNVTFRCDPISEHNRLYWYRQTLGQGPEFLTYFQNEAQLEKSRLLSDRFSAERPKGSFSTLEIQRTEQGDSAMYLCASSLAAYEQYFGPGTRLTVT.